This TCR beta chain derives from a study of cytomegalovirus exposure and HLA in healthy donors. Study summary: Genotyping of 398 donors showed that 80% to 85% belonged to the Caucasian-associated ancestry cluster.

The germline gives CDR1 SGHTA, CDR2 FQGNSA. V was pared by 3 bases and J by 6 bases, with 14 bases between. The CDR3 is 14 amino acids. This clone was picked up one time. What it binds is not known. Findings and caveats of the study: Accurate prediction of most subjects' HLA-A and HLA-B alleles from TCR beta sequences was reported.

Amplification used 60 Vbeta primers and 13 Jbeta primers. Authors' data handling: As a later analysis found, there were 78 million or so unique TCR beta chains, of which about 10 million were shared. The repertoire was sequenced with immunoSEQ multiplex PCR; TCRdb's copy has only in-frame clones and lacks some. Clone size and the V and J calls come from that table; the DNA yielded D and trimming. The sample lists fewer than 60,000 clones, around 50% seen once, with roughly 10% in the top ten. This sequence originates from a human donor in good health. The gene calls are TRBV7-2 and TRBJ1-2; possibly TRBD1 for D (6 bases). Sequencing used PBMCs. The CDR3 bases are TGTGCCAGCAGCTTCGGACAGCGGGGGGATGGCTACACCTTC. As protein: CASSFGQRGDGYTF. Variable domain in full (rest from reference TRBV7-2 and TRBJ1-2): GAGVSQSPSNKVTEKGKDVELRCDPISGHTALYWYRQSLGQGLEFLIYFQGNSAPDKSGLPSDRFSAERTGGSVSTLTIQRTQQEDSAVYLCASSFGQRGDGYTFGSGTRLTVV.